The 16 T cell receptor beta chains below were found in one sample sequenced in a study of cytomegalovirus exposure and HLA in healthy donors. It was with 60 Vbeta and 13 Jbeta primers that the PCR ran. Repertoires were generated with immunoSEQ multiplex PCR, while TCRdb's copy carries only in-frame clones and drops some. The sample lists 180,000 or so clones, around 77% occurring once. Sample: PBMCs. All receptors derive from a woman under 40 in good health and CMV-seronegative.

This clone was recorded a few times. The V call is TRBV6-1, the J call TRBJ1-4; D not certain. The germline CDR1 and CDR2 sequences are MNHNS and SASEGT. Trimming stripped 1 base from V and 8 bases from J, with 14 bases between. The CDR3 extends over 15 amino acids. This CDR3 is CASSEERGVYEKLFF. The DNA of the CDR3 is TGTGCCAGCAGTGAAGAGCGTGGCGTCTACGAAAAACTGTTTTTT.

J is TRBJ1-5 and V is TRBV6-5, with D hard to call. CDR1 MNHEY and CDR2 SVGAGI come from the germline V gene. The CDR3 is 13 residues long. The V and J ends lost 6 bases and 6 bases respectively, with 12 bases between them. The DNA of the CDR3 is TGTGCCAGCAGCCAAAACACGGGTCAGCCCCAGCATTTT. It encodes CASSQNTGQPQHF.

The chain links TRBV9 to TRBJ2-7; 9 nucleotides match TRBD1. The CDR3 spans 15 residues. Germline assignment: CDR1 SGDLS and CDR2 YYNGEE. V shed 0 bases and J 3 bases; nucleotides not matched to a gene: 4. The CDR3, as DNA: TGTGCCAGCAGCGTAGCCCTGGGACAGGGCTACGAGCAGTACTTC. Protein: CASSVALGQGYEQYF.

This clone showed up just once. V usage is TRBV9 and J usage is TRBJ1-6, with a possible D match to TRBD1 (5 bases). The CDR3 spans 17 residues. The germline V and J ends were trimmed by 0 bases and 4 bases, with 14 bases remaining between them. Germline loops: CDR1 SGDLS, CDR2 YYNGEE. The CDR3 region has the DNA TGTGCCAGCAGCGTAGACTCATCTCGACAGTATAATTCACCCCTCCACTTT. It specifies CASSVDSSRQYNSPLHF.

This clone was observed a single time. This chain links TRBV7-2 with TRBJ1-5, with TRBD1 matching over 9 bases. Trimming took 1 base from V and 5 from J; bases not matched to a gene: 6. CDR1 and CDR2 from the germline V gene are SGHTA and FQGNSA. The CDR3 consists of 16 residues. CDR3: CASSLVGTGRDQPQHF. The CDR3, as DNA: TGTGCCAGCAGCTTAGTCGGGACAGGGCGGGATCAGCCCCAGCATTTT.

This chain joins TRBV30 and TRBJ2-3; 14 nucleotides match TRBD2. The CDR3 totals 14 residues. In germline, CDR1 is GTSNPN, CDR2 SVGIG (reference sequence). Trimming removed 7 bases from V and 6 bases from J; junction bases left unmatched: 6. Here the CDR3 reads CASTGTSGGDTQYF. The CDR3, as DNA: TGTGCCTCCACCGGGACTAGCGGGGGTGATACGCAGTATTTT.

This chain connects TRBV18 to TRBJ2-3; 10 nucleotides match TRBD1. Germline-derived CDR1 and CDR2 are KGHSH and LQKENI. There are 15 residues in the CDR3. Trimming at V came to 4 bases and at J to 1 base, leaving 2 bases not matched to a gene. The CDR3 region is CASSRGTGGTDTQYF. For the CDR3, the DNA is TGTGCCAGCTCACGCGGGACAGGGGGCACAGATACGCAGTATTTT.

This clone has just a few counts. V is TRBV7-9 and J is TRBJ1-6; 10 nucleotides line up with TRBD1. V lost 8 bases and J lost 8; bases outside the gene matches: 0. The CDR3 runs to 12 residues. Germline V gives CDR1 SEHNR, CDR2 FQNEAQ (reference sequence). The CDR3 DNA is TGTGCCAGCGGGACAGGGGATTCACCCCTCCACTTT. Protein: CASGTGDSPLHF.

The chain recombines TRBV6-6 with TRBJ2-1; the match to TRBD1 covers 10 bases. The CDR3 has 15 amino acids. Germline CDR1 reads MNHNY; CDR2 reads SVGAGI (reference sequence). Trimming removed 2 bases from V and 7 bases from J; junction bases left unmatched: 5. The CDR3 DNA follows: TGTGCCAGCAGTTACGTGACAGGGGGCTTTAATGAGCAGTTCTTC. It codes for CASSYVTGGFNEQFF.

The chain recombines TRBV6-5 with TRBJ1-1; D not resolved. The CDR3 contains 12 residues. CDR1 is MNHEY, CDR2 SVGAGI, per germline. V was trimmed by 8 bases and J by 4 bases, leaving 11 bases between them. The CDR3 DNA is TGTGCCAGCTATCGAGGGAGCACTGAAGCTTTCTTT. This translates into CASYRGSTEAFF.

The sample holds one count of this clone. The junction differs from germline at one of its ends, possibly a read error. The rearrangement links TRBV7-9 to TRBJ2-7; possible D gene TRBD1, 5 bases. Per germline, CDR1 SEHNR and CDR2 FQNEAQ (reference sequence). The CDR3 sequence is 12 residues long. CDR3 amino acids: CSSSPTRDEQYF. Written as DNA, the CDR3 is TGTTCCAGCAGCCCCACCAGGGACGAGCAGTACTTC.

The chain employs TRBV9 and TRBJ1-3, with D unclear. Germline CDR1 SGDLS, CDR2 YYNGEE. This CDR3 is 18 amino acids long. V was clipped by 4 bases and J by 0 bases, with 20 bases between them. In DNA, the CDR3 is TGTGCCAGCAGCTTACCTCAAAACCGAACTAGCTCTGGAAACACCATATATTTT. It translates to CASSLPQNRTSSGNTIYF.

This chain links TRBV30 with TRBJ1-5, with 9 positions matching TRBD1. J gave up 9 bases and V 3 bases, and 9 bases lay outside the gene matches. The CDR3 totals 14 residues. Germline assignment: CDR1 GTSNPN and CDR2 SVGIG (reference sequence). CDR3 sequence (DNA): TGTGCCTGGAGCGGGACAGGGCCATGGTCGCCCCAGCATTTT. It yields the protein CAWSGTGPWSPQHF.

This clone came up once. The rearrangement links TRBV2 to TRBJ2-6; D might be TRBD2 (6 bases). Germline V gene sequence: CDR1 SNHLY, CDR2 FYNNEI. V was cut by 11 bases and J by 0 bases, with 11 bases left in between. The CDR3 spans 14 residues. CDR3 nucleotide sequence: TGTGCCTCGGGGGATTTCTCTGGGGCCAACGTCCTGACTTTC. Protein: CASGDFSGANVLTF.

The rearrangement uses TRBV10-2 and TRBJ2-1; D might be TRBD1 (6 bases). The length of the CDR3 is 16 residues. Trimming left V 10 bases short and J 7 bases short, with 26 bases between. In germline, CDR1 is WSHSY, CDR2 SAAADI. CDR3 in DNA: TGCGCCACCGAAAATATCGCAGGGGCGGCCCGTAATGAGCAGTTCTTC. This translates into CATENIAGAARNEQFF.

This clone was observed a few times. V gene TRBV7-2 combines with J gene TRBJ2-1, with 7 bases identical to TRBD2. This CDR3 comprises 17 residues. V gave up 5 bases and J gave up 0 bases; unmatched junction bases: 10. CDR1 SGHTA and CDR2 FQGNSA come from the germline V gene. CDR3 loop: CASSLGLVWSSYNEQFF. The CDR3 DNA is TGTGCCAGCAGCCTCGGACTAGTATGGAGCTCCTACAATGAGCAGTTCTTC. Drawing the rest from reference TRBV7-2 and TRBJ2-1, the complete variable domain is GAGVSQSPSNKVTEKGKDVELRCDPISGHTALYWYRQSLGQGLEFLIYFQGNSAPDKSGLPSDRFSAERTGGSVSTLTIQRTQQEDSAVYLCASSLGLVWSSYNEQFFGPGTRLTVL.